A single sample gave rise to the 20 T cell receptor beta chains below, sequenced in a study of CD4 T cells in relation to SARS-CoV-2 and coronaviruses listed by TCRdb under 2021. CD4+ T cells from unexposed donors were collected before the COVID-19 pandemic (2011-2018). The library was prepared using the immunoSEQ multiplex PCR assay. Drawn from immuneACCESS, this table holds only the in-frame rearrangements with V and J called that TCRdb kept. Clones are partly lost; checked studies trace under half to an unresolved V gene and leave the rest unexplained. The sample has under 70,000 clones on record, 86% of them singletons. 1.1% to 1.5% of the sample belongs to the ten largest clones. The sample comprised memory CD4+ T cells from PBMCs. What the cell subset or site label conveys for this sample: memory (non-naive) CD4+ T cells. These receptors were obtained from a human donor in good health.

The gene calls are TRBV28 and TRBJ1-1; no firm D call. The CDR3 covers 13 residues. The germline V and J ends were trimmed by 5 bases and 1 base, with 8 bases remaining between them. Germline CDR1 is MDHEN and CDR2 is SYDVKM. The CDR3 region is CASSKVPNTEAFF. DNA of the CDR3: TGTGCCAGCAGTAAAGTCCCGAACACTGAAGCTTTCTTT.

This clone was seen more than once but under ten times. CDR3 DNA sequence: TGTGCCAGCAGCCAGTCTACAGGGGTGACTACCTACGAGCAGTACTTC. Amino acids: CASSQSTGVTTYEQYF. The V call is TRBV4-2, the J call TRBJ2-7, with 7 bases aligning to TRBD1. The J segment lost 2 bases and the V segment lost 3 bases, leaving 10 bases of the junction unmatched. The CDR3 totals 16 residues. CDR1 is LGHNA and CDR2 is YNFKEQ in the germline V gene.

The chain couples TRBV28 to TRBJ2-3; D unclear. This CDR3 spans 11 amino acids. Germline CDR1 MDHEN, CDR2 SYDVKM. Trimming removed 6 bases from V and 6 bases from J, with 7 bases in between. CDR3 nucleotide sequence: TGTGCCAGCAGATTGCGGGATACGCAGTATTTT. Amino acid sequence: CASRLRDTQYF.

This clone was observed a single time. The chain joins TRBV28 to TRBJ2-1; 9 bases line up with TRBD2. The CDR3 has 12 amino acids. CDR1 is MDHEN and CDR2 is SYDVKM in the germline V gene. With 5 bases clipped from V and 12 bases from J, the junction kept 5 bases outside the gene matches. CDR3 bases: TGTGCCAGCAGTGCCGGACTAGCGAGGCAGTTCTTC. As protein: CASSAGLARQFF.

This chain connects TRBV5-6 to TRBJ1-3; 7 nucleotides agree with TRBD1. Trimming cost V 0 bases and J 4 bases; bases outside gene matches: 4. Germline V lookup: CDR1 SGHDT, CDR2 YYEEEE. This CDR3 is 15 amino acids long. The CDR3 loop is CASSLGLGQGNTIYF. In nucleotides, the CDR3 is TGTGCCAGCAGCTTGGGCCTGGGACAGGGAAACACCATATATTTT.

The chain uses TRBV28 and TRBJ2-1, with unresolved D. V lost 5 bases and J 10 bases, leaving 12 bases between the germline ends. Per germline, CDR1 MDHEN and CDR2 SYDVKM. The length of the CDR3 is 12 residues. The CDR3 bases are TGTGCCAGCAGTCCGCCCGGTGGGGAGCAGTTCTTC. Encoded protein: CASSPPGGEQFF.

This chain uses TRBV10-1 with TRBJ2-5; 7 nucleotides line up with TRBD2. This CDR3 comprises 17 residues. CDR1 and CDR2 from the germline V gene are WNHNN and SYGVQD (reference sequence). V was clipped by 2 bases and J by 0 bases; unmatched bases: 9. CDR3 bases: TGCGCCAGCAGTGAGGGGCGAGCGGGAACGTACCAAGAGACCCAGTACTTC. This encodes CASSEGRAGTYQETQYF.

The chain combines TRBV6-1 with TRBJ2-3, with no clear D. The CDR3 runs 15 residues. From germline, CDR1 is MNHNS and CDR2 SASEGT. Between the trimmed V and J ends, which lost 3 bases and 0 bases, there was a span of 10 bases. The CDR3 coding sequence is TGTGCCAGCAGTGATCTCGACAAAAGCACAGATACGCAGTATTTT. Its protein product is CASSDLDKSTDTQYF.

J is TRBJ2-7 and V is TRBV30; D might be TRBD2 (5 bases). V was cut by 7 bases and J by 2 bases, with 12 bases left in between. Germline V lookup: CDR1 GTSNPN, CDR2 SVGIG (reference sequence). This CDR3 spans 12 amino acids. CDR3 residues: CAFGRGTYEQYF. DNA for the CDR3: TGTGCCTTCGGACGGGGTACCTACGAGCAGTACTTC.

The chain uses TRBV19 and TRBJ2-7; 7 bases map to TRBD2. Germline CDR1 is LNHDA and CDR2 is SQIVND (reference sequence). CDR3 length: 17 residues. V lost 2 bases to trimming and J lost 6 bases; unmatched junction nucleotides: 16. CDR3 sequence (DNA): TGTGCCAGTAGTATACTTGCCGCGGGAGCCACAAGGGGCGAGCAGTACTTC. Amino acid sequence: CASSILAAGATRGEQYF.

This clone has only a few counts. The CDR3 sequence: CASSTTERSPLHF. Written as DNA, the CDR3 is TGTGCCAGCAGCACCACAGAGCGTTCACCCCTCCACTTT. The chain recombines TRBV7-2 with TRBJ1-6, with D uncertain. CDR1 and CDR2 from the germline V gene are SGHTA and FQGNSA. The CDR3 has 13 amino acids. Trimming stripped 5 bases from V and 9 bases from J, with 11 bases between.

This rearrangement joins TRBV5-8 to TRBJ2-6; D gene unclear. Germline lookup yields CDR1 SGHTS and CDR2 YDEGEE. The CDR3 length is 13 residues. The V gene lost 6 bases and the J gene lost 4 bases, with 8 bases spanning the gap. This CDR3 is CASILPGANVLTF. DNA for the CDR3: TGTGCCAGCATCCTCCCAGGGGCCAACGTCCTGACTTTC. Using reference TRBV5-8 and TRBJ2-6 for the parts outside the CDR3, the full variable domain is EAGVTQSPTHLIKTRGQQATLRCSPISGHTSVYWYQQALGLGLQFLLWYDEGEERNRGNFPPRFSGRQFPNYSSELNVNALELEDSALYLCASILPGANVLTFGAGSRLTVL.

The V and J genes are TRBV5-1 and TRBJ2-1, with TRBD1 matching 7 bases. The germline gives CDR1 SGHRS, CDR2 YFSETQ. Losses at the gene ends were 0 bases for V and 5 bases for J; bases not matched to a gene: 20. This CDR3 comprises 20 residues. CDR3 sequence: CASSLVLRTAPGQPHNEQFF. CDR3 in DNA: TGCGCCAGCAGCTTGGTCCTTCGAACAGCTCCGGGACAGCCCCACAATGAGCAGTTCTTC.

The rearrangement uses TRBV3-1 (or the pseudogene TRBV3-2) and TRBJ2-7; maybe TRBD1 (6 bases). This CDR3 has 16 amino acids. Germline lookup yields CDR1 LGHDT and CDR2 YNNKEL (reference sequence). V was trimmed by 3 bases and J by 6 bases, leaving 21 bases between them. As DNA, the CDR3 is TGTGCCAGCAGCCAGATAAGGGTACAGGGAATTGGCGAGCAGTACTTC. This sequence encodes CASSQIRVQGIGEQYF.

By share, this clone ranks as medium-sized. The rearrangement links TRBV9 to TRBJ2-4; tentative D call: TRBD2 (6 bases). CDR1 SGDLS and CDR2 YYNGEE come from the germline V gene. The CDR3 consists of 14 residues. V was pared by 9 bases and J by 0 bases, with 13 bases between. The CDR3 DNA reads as TGTGCCATCCCGGGGGTTCTAGCCAAAAACATTCAGTACTTC. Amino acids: CAIPGVLAKNIQYF.

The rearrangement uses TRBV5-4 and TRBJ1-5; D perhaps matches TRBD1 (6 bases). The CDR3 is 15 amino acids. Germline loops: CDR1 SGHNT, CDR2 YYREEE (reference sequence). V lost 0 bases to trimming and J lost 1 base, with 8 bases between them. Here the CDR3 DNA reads TGTGCCAGCAGCTTGGCCGGGGGCAGCAATCAGCCCCAGCATTTT. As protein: CASSLAGGSNQPQHF.

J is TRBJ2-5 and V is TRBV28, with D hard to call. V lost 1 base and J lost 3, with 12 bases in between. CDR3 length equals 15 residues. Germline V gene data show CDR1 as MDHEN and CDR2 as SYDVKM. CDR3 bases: TGTGCCAGCAGTTTATTACGGCCGTTAAAAGAGACCCAGTACTTC. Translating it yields CASSLLRPLKETQYF.

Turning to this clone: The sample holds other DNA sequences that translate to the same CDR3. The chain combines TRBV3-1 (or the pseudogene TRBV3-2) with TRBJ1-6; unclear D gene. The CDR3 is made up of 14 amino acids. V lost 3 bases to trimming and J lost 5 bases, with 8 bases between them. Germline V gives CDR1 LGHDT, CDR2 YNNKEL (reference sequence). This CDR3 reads CASSHHTDNSPLHF. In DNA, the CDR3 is TGTGCCAGCAGCCACCACACCGATAATTCACCCCTCCACTTT.

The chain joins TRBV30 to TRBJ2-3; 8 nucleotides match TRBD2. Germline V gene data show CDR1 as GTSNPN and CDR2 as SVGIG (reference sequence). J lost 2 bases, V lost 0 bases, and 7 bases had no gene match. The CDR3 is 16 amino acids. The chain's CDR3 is CAWSVFSGGTTDTQYF. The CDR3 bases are TGTGCCTGGAGTGTTTTTTCGGGAGGGACCACAGATACGCAGTATTTT.

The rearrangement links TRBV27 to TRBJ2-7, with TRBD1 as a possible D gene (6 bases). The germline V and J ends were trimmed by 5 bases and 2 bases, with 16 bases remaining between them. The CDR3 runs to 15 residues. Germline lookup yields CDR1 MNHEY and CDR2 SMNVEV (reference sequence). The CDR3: CASSTRQVITYEQYF. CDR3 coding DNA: TGTGCCAGCAGTACAAGACAGGTTATCACCTACGAGCAGTACTTC.